One sample yielded the 3 T cell receptor beta chains listed below, sequenced in a study of blood T cell repertoires in COVID-19. Measured with immunoSEQ multiplex PCR; TCRdb has only the in-frame clones, and not every one. The sample lists fewer than 200,000 clones, approximately 80% occurring once. The source material was peripheral blood. The origin of the receptors is a man aged 55 to 69 with acute or convalescent COVID-19.

The V and J genes are TRBV6-5 and TRBJ1-2, with a possible D match to TRBD1 (5 bases). This CDR3 comprises 12 residues. V was pared by 7 bases and J by 8 bases, with 14 bases between. Germline CDR1 reads MNHEY; CDR2 reads SVGAGI. The CDR3 bases are TGTGCCAGCACCTACGGGGGGGAAGGCTACACCTTC. It is translated as CASTYGGEGYTF.

The gene calls are TRBV11-3 and TRBJ2-1; TRBD2 aligns across 13 bases. V shed 4 bases and J 10 bases; nucleotides not matched to a gene: 10. This CDR3 is built from 16 residues. Per the germline V gene, CDR1 is SGHNT and CDR2 is YENEEA. The CDR3 sequence: CASSSGLAGAPEEQFF. Written as DNA, the CDR3 is TGTGCCAGCAGCTCTGGACTAGCGGGGGCGCCGGAGGAGCAGTTCTTC. Together with reference TRBV11-3 and TRBJ2-1, the CDR3 gives the full variable domain: EAGVVQSPRYKIIEKKQPVAFWCNPISGHNTLYWYLQNLGQGPELLIRYENEEAVDDSQLPKDRFSAERLKGVDSTLKIQPAELGDSAVYLCASSSGLAGAPEEQFFGPGTRLTVL.

The V call is TRBV7-3, the J call TRBJ1-1, with 7 bases identical to TRBD1. The CDR3 extends over 15 amino acids. After removal of 4 bases from V and 4 bases from J, the junction contained 9 bases not matched to a gene. CDR1 is SGHTA, CDR2 FQGTGA, per germline. In DNA form, the CDR3 reads TGTGCCAGCAGCTCACAACCGGGACAGCTCACTGAAGCTTTCTTT. It yields the protein CASSSQPGQLTEAFF.